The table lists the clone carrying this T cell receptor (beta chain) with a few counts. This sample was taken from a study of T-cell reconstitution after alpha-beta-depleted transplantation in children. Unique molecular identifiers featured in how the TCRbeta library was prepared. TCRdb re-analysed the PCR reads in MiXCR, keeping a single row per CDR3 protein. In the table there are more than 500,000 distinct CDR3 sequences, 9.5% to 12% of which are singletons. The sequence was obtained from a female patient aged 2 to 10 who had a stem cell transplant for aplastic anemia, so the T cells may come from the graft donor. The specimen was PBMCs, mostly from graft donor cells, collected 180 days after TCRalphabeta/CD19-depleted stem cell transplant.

Written as DNA, the CDR3 is TGTGCCAGCAGCTTTATCACAGGGCTGATGAACACTGAAGCTTTCTTT. This encodes CASSFITGLMNTEAFF. The rearrangement joins TRBV7-2 to TRBJ1-1, with a tentative D call TRBD1 (6 bases). The germline V and J ends were trimmed by 3 bases and 0 bases, with 14 bases remaining between them. Germline V CDR1 and CDR2: SGHTA, FQGNSA. This CDR3 contains 16 residues.